The 9 T cell receptor beta chains below were found in one sample sequenced in a study of blood T cell repertoires in COVID-19. TCRdb's copy holds only in-frame clones and misses some; the assay was immunoSEQ multiplex PCR. The sample lists about 46,000 clones, 70% to 90% occurring once. The sample consisted of peripheral blood. The source is a woman of 80 years or more with COVID-19, enrolled during active disease.

Points on this clone: Additional DNA sequences in this sample encode the identical CDR3. CDR3 in amino acids: CASSARDRDHEQYF. As DNA, the CDR3 is TGTGCCAGCAGCGCCCGGGACAGGGACCACGAGCAGTACTTC. The rearrangement joins TRBV3-1 (or the pseudogene TRBV3-2) to TRBJ2-7; 9 bases agree with TRBD1. There are 14 residues in the CDR3. Germline CDR1 LGHDT, CDR2 YNNKEL (reference sequence). With 5 bases clipped from V and 5 bases from J, the junction kept 7 bases outside the gene matches.

The rearrangement joins TRBV9 to TRBJ1-1; 11 bases map to TRBD1. Trimming removed 0 bases from V and 10 bases from J; junction bases left unmatched: 5. CDR1 and CDR2 (germline): SGDLS, YYNGEE. This CDR3 contains 14 residues. The CDR3 nucleotides read TGTGCCAGCAGCGTAGCTGGGACAGGGGGGGTAGCTTTCTTT. Encoded protein: CASSVAGTGGVAFF.

CDR3 sequence reads: CASRILAGSYNEQFF. For the CDR3, the DNA is TGTGCCAGCAGGATACTAGCGGGGAGCTACAATGAGCAGTTCTTC. The gene calls are TRBV4-2 and TRBJ2-1, with 10 positions matching TRBD2. The CDR3 contains 15 residues. CDR1 and CDR2 (germline): LGHNA, YNFKEQ. V lost 6 bases, J lost 3 bases, and 5 bases stayed unmatched.

This chain uses TRBV18 with TRBJ1-2; no definite D call. V lost 3 bases, J lost 0 bases, and 14 bases lay in between. This CDR3 region has 16 residues. The germline V gene has CDR1 KGHSH and CDR2 LQKENI. The CDR3 DNA follows: TGTGCCAGCTCACCTCTAGGAGAAGCTCCTAACTATGGCTACACCTTC. This translates into CASSPLGEAPNYGYTF.

The CDR3 region has the DNA TGTGCCAGCATGGGCGCACAGACAGATACGCAGTATTTT. Protein sequence: CASMGAQTDTQYF. The rearrangement uses TRBV6-6 and TRBJ2-3, with D uncertain. This CDR3 has 13 amino acids. Germline-derived CDR1 and CDR2 are MNHNY and SVGAGI (reference sequence). Trimming stripped 7 bases from V and 3 bases from J, with 11 bases between.

The chain employs TRBV10-3 and TRBJ1-6, with 7 bases fitting TRBD1. Losses at the gene ends were 6 bases for V and 7 bases for J; bases not matched to a gene: 9. The CDR3 is 15 residues long. The germline gives CDR1 ENHRY, CDR2 SYGVKD. This CDR3 reads CAIRGTGAANSPLHF. In DNA, the CDR3 is TGTGCCATCAGGGGCACAGGGGCCGCCAATTCACCCCTCCACTTT.

The chain employs TRBV9 and TRBJ2-3; 12 bases map to TRBD2. V gave up 0 bases and J gave up 2 bases; unmatched junction bases: 4. CDR3 length equals 17 residues. Germline V gives CDR1 SGDLS, CDR2 YYNGEE. DNA of the CDR3: TGTGCCAGCAGCGTAGTGACTAGCGGGAGTTCCACAGATACGCAGTATTTT. Its protein is CASSVVTSGSSTDTQYF.

This clone has a single count. The J gene is TRBJ1-1, the V gene TRBV5-1; 8 bases are a match to TRBD1. V gave up 1 base and J gave up 3 bases; unmatched junction bases: 5. The germline V gene has CDR1 SGHRS and CDR2 YFSETQ. The CDR3 consists of 15 residues. The CDR3 protein is CASSLLETGDTEAFF. CDR3 nucleotide sequence: TGCGCCAGCAGCTTGTTGGAGACAGGGGACACTGAAGCTTTCTTT.

V is TRBV5-6 and J is TRBJ2-7, with D possibly matching TRBD1 (5 bases). Trimming stripped 3 bases from V and 6 bases from J, with 19 bases between. The germline V gene has CDR1 SGHDT and CDR2 YYEEEE. The length of the CDR3 is 15 residues. The CDR3 region has the DNA TGTGCCAGCAGCTCTCGGCACAGGAAGGGGTTCGAGCAGTACTTC. It codes for CASSSRHRKGFEQYF.